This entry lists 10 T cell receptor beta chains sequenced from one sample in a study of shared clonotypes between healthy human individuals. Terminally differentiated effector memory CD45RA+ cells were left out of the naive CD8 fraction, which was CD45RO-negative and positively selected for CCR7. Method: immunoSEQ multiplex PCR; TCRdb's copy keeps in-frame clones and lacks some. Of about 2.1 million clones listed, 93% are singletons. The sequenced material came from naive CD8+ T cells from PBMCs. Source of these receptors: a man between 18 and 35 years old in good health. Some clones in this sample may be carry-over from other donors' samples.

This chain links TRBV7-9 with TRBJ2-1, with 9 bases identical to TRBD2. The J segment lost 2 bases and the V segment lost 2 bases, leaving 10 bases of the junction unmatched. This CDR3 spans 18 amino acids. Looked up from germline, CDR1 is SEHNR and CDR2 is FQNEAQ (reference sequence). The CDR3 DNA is TGTGCCAGCAGCTTACACACCCCAGCGGGAGGACCCTACAATGAGCAGTTCTTC. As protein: CASSLHTPAGGPYNEQFF.

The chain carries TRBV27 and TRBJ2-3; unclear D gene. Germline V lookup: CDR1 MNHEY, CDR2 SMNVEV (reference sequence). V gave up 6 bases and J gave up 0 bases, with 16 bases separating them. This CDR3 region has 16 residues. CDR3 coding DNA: TGTGCCAGCAGCCTGTACAGTGATTCTAGCACAGATACGCAGTATTTT. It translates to CASSLYSDSSTDTQYF.

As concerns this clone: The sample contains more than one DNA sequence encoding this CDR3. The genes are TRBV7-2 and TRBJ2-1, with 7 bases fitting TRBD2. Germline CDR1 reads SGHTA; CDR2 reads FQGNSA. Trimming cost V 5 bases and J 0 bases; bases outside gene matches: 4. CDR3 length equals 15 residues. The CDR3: CASSRGGYSYNEQFF. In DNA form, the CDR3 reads TGTGCCAGCAGCCGCGGGGGATACTCCTACAATGAGCAGTTCTTC.

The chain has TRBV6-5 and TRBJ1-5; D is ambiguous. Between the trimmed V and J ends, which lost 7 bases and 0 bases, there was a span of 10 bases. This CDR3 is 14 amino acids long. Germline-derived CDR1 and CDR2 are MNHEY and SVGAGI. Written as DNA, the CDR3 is TGTGCCAGCAAGGGCCTGTATAGCAATCAGCCCCAGCATTTT. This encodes CASKGLYSNQPQHF.

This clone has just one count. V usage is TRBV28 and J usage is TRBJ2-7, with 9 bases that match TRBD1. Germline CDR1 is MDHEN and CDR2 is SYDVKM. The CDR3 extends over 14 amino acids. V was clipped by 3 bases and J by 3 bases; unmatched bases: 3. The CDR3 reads CASSLTGGVYEQYF. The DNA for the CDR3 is TGTGCCAGCAGTTTGACAGGGGGTGTCTACGAGCAGTACTTC. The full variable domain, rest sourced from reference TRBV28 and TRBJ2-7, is DVKVTQSSRYLVKRTGEKVFLECVQDMDHENMFWYRQDPGLGLRLIYFSYDVKMKEKGDIPEGYSVSREKKERFSLILESASTNQTSMYLCASSLTGGVYEQYFGPGTRLTVT.

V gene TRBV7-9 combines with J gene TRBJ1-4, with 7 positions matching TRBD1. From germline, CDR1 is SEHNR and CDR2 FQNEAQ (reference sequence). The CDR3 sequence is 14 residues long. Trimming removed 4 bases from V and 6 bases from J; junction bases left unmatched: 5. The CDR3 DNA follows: TGTGCCAGCAGCTCGACAGGGTTTCATGAAAAACTGTTTTTT. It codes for CASSSTGFHEKLFF.

Here the CDR3 reads CASQNRVSNSPLHF. CDR3 sequence (DNA): TGTGCCAGCCAAAACAGGGTCTCGAATTCACCCCTCCACTTT. V and J are TRBV28 and TRBJ1-6; tentatively, D is TRBD1 (6 bases). Germline CDR1 MDHEN, CDR2 SYDVKM. Trimming removed 8 bases from V and 7 bases from J, with 15 bases in between. The CDR3 has 14 residues.

This chain's CDR3 is CASSPSEGVRPYEQYF. The CDR3, as DNA: TGTGCCAGCAGTCCCTCGGAGGGGGTACGACCCTACGAGCAGTACTTC. V and J are TRBV27 and TRBJ2-7; D is perhaps TRBD1 or TRBD2 (6 bases each). Germline V gene lookup returns CDR1 MNHEY and CDR2 SMNVEV (reference sequence). This CDR3 has 16 residues. The ends were cut back, 5 bases at V and 2 bases at J, with 19 bases in the middle.

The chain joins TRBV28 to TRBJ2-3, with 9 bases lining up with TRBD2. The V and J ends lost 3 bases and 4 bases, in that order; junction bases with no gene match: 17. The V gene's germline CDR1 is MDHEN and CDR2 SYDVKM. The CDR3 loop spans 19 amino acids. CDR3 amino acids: CASSFPTSGERRRADTQYF. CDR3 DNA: TGTGCCAGCAGTTTCCCGACTAGCGGAGAAAGAAGAAGGGCAGATACGCAGTATTTT.

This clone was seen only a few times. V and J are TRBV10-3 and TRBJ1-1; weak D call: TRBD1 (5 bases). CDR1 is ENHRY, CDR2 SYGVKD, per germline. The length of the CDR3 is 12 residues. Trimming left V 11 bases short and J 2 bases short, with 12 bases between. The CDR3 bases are TGTGCCGGCCGAGGGACCAACACTGAAGCTTTCTTT. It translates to CAGRGTNTEAFF.